This T cell receptor (beta chain) was identified during a study of T cells in localized non-small cell lung cancer. Whole-study results and caveats: Of the top 100 tumor clones, median around 60 were in adjacent lung, approximately 30 among its top 100. Uninvolved adjacent lung showed the highest T cell clonality, exceeding tumor.

By its share, this clone is medium-sized. Its cognate antigen is unknown. The method was immunoSEQ multiplex PCR; TCRdb's version includes in-frame clones alone and lacks a portion of them. The sample lists 950 to 1,500 clones; around 25% were seen once. This receptor was identified in a woman aged 40 to 75 with stage I squamous cell lung carcinoma. Sequencing was performed on normal lung tissue next to the tumor, taken before any cancer treatment.

CDR3 protein: CASSLDASLNQPQHF. DNA for the CDR3: TGTGCCAGCAGCTTGGATGCCAGCCTTAATCAGCCCCAGCATTTT. The chain has TRBV11-3 and TRBJ1-5, with unresolved D. The germline gives CDR1 SGHNT, CDR2 YENEEA. CDR3 length equals 15 residues. V lost 3 bases and J lost 4, with 13 bases in between.